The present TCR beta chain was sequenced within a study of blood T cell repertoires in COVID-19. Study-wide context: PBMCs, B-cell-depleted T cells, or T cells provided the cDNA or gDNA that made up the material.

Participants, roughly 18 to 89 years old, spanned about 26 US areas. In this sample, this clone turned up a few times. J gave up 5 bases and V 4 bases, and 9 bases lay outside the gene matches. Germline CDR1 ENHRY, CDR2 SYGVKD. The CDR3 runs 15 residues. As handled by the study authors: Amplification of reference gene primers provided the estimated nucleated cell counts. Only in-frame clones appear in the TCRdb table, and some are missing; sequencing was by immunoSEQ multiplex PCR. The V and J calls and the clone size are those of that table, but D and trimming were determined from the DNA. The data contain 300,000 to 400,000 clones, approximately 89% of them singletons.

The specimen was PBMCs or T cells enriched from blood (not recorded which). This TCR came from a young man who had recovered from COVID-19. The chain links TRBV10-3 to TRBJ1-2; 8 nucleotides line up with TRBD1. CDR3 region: CAISVGDRLRYGYTF. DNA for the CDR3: TGTGCCATCAGTGTAGGGGACAGGCTCAGGTATGGCTACACCTTC.